The rows below give T cell receptor beta chains drawn from one sample of a study. TCRdb processed the 5' RACE reads anew with MiXCR; each CDR3 protein has one entry. Of about 57,000 distinct CDR3 sequences in the sample, roughly 28% were seen once. The sequencing sample was made of tumor-infiltrating memory CD4+ T cells sorted from the breast tumor. Receptors were obtained from a female donor with breast cancer. Each CDR3 is given without its conserved first and last residue. Each record gives: V gene, J gene, CDR3 protein.

v_call: TRBV20-1; j_call: TRBJ2-7; cdr3_aa: STGQNYEQY
v_call: TRBV10-3; j_call: TRBJ2-7; cdr3_aa: AISDSHEQY
v_call: TRBV6-5; j_call: TRBJ1-1; cdr3_aa: ASSPTGKGTEAF
v_call: TRBV12-3/TRBV12-4; j_call: TRBJ2-5; cdr3_aa: ASTRGQETQY
v_call: TRBV9; j_call: TRBJ1-6; cdr3_aa: ASSAQNSPLH
v_call: TRBV7-6; j_call: TRBJ2-7; cdr3_aa: ASSLEGSGGDEQY
v_call: TRBV28; j_call: TRBJ1-1; cdr3_aa: ASSLVPTEAF
v_call: TRBV6-1; j_call: TRBJ2-3; cdr3_aa: ASSDPPTTDTQY
v_call: TRBV4-1; j_call: TRBJ2-3; cdr3_aa: ASSQEGPGSTDTQY
v_call: TRBV10-2; j_call: TRBJ1-5; cdr3_aa: ASSVRQGQPQH
v_call: TRBV4-3; j_call: TRBJ2-2; cdr3_aa: ASSQRSGRDTGELF
v_call: TRBV20-1; j_call: TRBJ2-2; cdr3_aa: SASSRTGELF
v_call: TRBV20-1; j_call: TRBJ2-1; cdr3_aa: SARGSGASSYNEQF
v_call: TRBV7-2; j_call: TRBJ2-2; cdr3_aa: ASSPRLTNTGELF
v_call: TRBV6-5; j_call: TRBJ1-2; cdr3_aa: ASSSGTGYLVGYT
v_call: TRBV6-5; j_call: TRBJ1-2; cdr3_aa: ASSYDPGRNYGYT
v_call: TRBV4-3; j_call: TRBJ2-3; cdr3_aa: ACSQALQDTQY
v_call: TRBV10-3; j_call: TRBJ1-6; cdr3_aa: ASNGPNSPLH
v_call: TRBV6-1; j_call: TRBJ2-7; cdr3_aa: ASSEAQRREQY
v_call: TRBV29-1; j_call: TRBJ2-2; cdr3_aa: SVTGSGELF
v_call: TRBV7-9; j_call: TRBJ2-2; cdr3_aa: AIGTGSTGELF
v_call: TRBV30; j_call: TRBJ2-7; cdr3_aa: AWSARVLGEQY
v_call: TRBV11-2; j_call: TRBJ2-7; cdr3_aa: ASSVTGQAYYEQY
v_call: TRBV20-1; j_call: TRBJ2-1; cdr3_aa: SAQRGYNEQF
v_call: TRBV20-1; j_call: TRBJ2-1; cdr3_aa: SARRLQNHYEQF
v_call: TRBV27; j_call: TRBJ2-7; cdr3_aa: ASSYRDRGLKQY
v_call: TRBV9; j_call: TRBJ1-5; cdr3_aa: ASSVGQGAHQPQH